This T cell receptor (beta chain) originates from a study of T cell changes during pregnancy in multiple sclerosis. Produced via immunoSEQ multiplex PCR; TCRdb's table is partial and in-frame only. The table shows about 92,000 clones, with approximately 94% occurring only once. The germline gives CDR1 MNHNY, CDR2 SVGAGI (reference sequence). The CDR3 sequence is 12 residues long. The V end lost 10 bases, the J end lost 5 bases, and 14 bases lay between the germline ends. The starting material was peripheral blood, obtained in the third trimester of pregnancy. J is TRBJ2-5 and V is TRBV6-6, with a possible D match to TRBD1 (5 bases). This sequence originates from a female donor with multiple sclerosis, enrolled in a pregnancy study. CDR3 DNA sequence: TGTGCCACAGCAGTTTACAGGGAGACCCAGTACTTC. This codes for CATAVYRETQYF.